The entry that follows covers one TCR beta chain sequence. The antigen is undetermined. Sequencing was performed with immunoSEQ multiplex PCR; in TCRdb, only in-frame clones are kept and a portion is missing. Of hundreds of thousands of clones in the sample, about 88% are singletons; the top ten hold approximately 2.5%. V lost 4 bases, J lost 8 bases, and 5 bases stayed unmatched. This CDR3 spans 15 amino acids. The germline V gene has CDR1 MRHNA and CDR2 SNTAGT. The data are from a study of Ad26.COV2.S vaccination and SARS-CoV-2 variants. As for treatment: roughly 18 received Ad26.COV2.S at low or high dose, single or two shots; about 5 received placebo; per-sample allocation not given. Samples analyzed were those drawn on day 63 after the first vaccine or placebo injection. Findings and caveats of the study: The TCR breadth and depth analyses may have produced an underestimate of total T cell responses.

The sample in question was peripheral blood, obtained in a trial of Ad26.COV2.S vaccine versus placebo. The receptor was isolated from a person between 18 and 59 years old who received the Ad26.COV2.S COVID-19 vaccine or a placebo. The J gene is TRBJ2-1, the V gene TRBV6-4, with TRBD2 identical over 13 bases. The CDR3: CASSGGLAGVDEQFF. CDR3 DNA: TGTGCCAGCAGTGGCGGACTAGCGGGAGTTGATGAGCAGTTCTTC.